These T cell receptor beta chains were read from a single sample in a study of CD8+CD57+ T cells in acquired aplastic anemia. TCRdb reprocessed the reads via MiXCR and lists one record per CDR3 protein. The sample contains 150,000 to 200,000 distinct CDR3 sequences, roughly 48% of which appear only once. Material for sequencing was sorted CD4+, CD8+, or CD8+CD57+ T cells (not recorded which) from PBMCs. The receptors derive from a human donor in good health. CDR3s include the opening cysteine and the closing phenylalanine or tryptophan. A D gene is named only where the DNA matches it firmly. Clone size is stated in some rows and not others, as once, few, many or a class when expanded.

v_call	cdr3_length	j_call	clone_size	d_call	cdr3_aa	cdr3_nt
TRBV7-6	15	TRBJ2-5	-	TRBD1	CASRSRWDRGQTQYF	TGTGCCAGCAGGTCCCGTTGGGACAGAGGACAGACCCAGTACTTC
TRBV19	13	TRBJ1-1	-	-	CASSMGAIVEAFF	TGTGCCAGTAGTATGGGAGCCATCGTCGAAGCTTTCTTT
TRBV6-1	14	TRBJ1-2	many	TRBD1	CASSKGQGNYGYTF	TGTGCCAGCAGTAAAGGACAGGGTAACTATGGCTACACCTTC
TRBV6-1	16	TRBJ1-6	many	-	CASRGTVLSYNSPLHF	TGTGCCAGCAGGGGGACTGTCCTCTCCTATAATTCACCCCTCCACTTT
TRBV11-3	15	TRBJ2-2	many	-	CASSLSGLGTGELFF	TGTGCCAGCAGCTTATCGGGGCTCGGCACCGGGGAGCTGTTTTTT
TRBV19	15	TRBJ1-5	-	-	CASSPGASSNQPQHF	TGTGCCAGTAGTCCCGGGGCCAGTAGCAATCAGCCCCAACATTTT
TRBV9	17	TRBJ2-1	many	TRBD1	CASSATGNFRVNNEQFF	TGTGCCAGCAGCGCGACAGGGAATTTTCGAGTAAACAATGAGCAGTTCTTC
TRBV11-2	15	TRBJ1-6	-	TRBD1	CASSLKTGGGSPLHF	TGTGCCAGCAGCTTAAAAACAGGGGGAGGTTCACCCCTCCACTTT
TRBV2	13	TRBJ2-5	-	-	CASSEGGRETQYF	TGTGCCAGCAGTGAAGGGGGTCGGGAGACCCAGTACTTC
TRBV19	16	TRBJ1-1	many	-	CASSTGQSTVVTEAFF	TGTGCCAGTAGTACAGGACAGAGCACCGTCGTCACTGAAGCTTTCTTT
TRBV2	14	TRBJ1-5	-	-	CASSERWDGTPQHF	TGTGCCAGCAGTGAAAGGTGGGATGGTACGCCCCAGCATTTT
TRBV15	16	TRBJ2-3	-	TRBD2	CATSRATSGSLGTQYF	TGTGCCACCAGCAGAGCGACTAGCGGAAGCTTGGGTACGCAGTATTTT
TRBV20-1	15	TRBJ1-6	-	TRBD1	CSASLTGTGSSPLHF	TGCAGTGCTAGCCTAACCGGGACAGGGAGTTCACCCCTCCACTTT
TRBV19	17	TRBJ2-1	-	-	CASSVPGRRRGASEQFF	TGTGCCAGTAGTGTCCCGGGTCGTCGTCGGGGTGCGAGTGAGCAGTTCTTC
TRBV6-5	16	TRBJ1-5	many	TRBD1	CASSSTGGRSNQPQHF	TGTGCCAGCAGTTCTACAGGGGGACGAAGCAATCAGCCCCAGCATTTT
TRBV6-5	12	TRBJ1-1	many	TRBD1	CASNPRDSEAFF	TGTGCCAGCAACCCCCGGGACAGTGAAGCTTTCTTT
TRBV28	15	TRBJ1-6	-	-	CASSFRDGTNSPLHF	TGTGCCAGCAGTTTCCGGGACGGGACTAATTCACCCCTCCACTTT
TRBV7-8	16	TRBJ1-6	-	-	CASSNAGKEYNSPLHF	TGTGCCAGCAGTAATGCGGGGAAGGAGTATAATTCACCCCTCCACTTT
TRBV5-1	14	TRBJ1-6	many	-	CASQLGQYNSPLHF	TGCGCTTCTCAGCTTGGACAGTATAATTCACCCCTCCACTTT
TRBV2	13	TRBJ2-2	few	TRBD2	CASSPRTSGELFF	TGTGCCAGCAGCCCTAGGACTAGCGGGGAGCTGTTTTTT
TRBV10-1	12	TRBJ1-2	-	-	CASSDSNYGYTF	TGCGCCAGCAGTGACAGTAACTATGGCTACACCTTC
TRBV29-1	16	TRBJ2-7	few	-	CSVSDSGVLGSYEQYF	TGCAGCGTTTCGGACAGCGGAGTTTTAGGCTCCTACGAGCAGTACTTC
TRBV20-1	16	TRBJ1-1	many	-	CSARDGGVQVLTEAFF	TGCAGTGCTAGAGATGGGGGAGTGCAGGTCCTCACTGAAGCTTTCTTT
TRBV3-1	16	TRBJ2-3	-	TRBD2	CASSQAGGTSTDTQYF	TGTGCCAGCAGTCAAGCGGGGGGGACTAGCACAGATACGCAGTATTTT
TRBV15	16	TRBJ1-6	-	TRBD1	CATSRPTGQLDSPLHF	TGTGCCACCAGCAGACCGACAGGGCAACTCGATTCACCCCTCCACTTT
TRBV2	14	TRBJ2-7	few	TRBD1	CASSPRTGTYEQYF	TGTGCCAGCAGTCCCCGGACAGGGACCTACGAGCAGTACTTC
TRBV28	11	TRBJ2-7	-	TRBD1	CASTHRQGWYF	TGTGCCAGCACCCACCGACAGGGCTGGTACTTC
TRBV11-2	15	TRBJ2-2	-	TRBD1	CASSSPRTGGGELFF	TGTGCCAGCAGCTCACCCCGCACAGGGGGCGGGGAGCTGTTTTTT
TRBV30	13	TRBJ1-6	-	-	CARTRGANSPLHF	TGTGCCCGTACCAGGGGTGCGAATTCACCCCTCCACTTT
TRBV10-3	14	TRBJ1-5	few	-	CAISPDSINQPQHF	TGTGCCATCAGTCCAGACAGCATCAATCAGCCCCAGCATTTT
TRBV28	17	TRBJ2-7	-	-	CASSPPKTGPFGNEQYF	TGTGCCAGCAGCCCCCCGAAAACAGGACCTTTCGGGAACGAGCAGTACTTC
TRBV7-9	14	TRBJ2-5	many	-	CASSPGTSMKTQYF	TGTGCCAGCAGCCCCGGGACTTCTATGAAGACCCAGTACTTC
TRBV10-3	14	TRBJ2-7	-	-	CAISEQGSSYEQCF	TGTGCCATCAGTGAACAGGGCTCCTCCTACGAGCAGTGCTTC
TRBV15	16	TRBJ2-7	-	TRBD1	CATSSYWDRRAYEQYF	TGTGCCACCAGCAGTTACTGGGACAGGAGAGCCTACGAGCAGTACTTC
TRBV10-3	17	TRBJ2-7	-	TRBD2	CAISDLGLAVSSYEQYF	TGTGCCATCAGCGACCTCGGACTAGCCGTTTCCTCCTACGAGCAGTACTTC
TRBV7-6	15	TRBJ2-3	few	-	CASSLAQASTDTQYF	TGTGCCAGCAGCTTAGCGCAGGCTAGCACAGATACGCAGTATTTT
TRBV19	19	TRBJ1-3	many	-	CASSILRRLAGARGNTIYF	TGTGCCAGTAGTATTTTACGGCGATTGGCAGGGGCTAGAGGAAACACCATATATTTT